This TCR beta chain was profiled in a study of shared clonotypes between healthy human individuals. In replicate PCRs of sorted subsets, roughly 200 ng DNA, approximately 30,000 T cell genomes, was used. The table came from immunoSEQ multiplex PCR; TCRdb's copy has only in-frame clones and leaves some out. Among 2 million or so clones listed, 90% to 95% were seen once. This clone was picked up one time. Other DNA sequences in the sample encode the same CDR3. The sequenced material came from naive CD4+ T cells sorted from blood. As for subset: CD45RA+ positively selected. The origin of this receptor is a man aged 18 to 30 in good health.

The CDR3 sequence: CASSPYTGELFF. The CDR3 DNA sequence: TGTGCCAGCTCACCATATACCGGGGAGCTGTTTTTT. The chain uses TRBV18 and TRBJ2-2; D is undetermined. This CDR3 has 12 residues. The germline gives CDR1 KGHSH, CDR2 LQKENI. Trimming removed 2 bases at V and 5 bases at J, with 3 bases between.